Listed below are T cell receptor beta chains from one sample, sequenced in a study of cytomegalovirus exposure and HLA in healthy donors. This table comes from immunoSEQ multiplex PCR, and its TCRdb copy is limited to in-frame clones, with some not included. Here the sample spans 110,000 to 150,000 clones, 75% to 80% being singletons. Sequencing was carried out using PBMCs. These receptors came from a woman between 18 and 29 years old in good health and CMV-seropositive. Both conserved end residues are part of each CDR3. The D gene is left open where the match is weak. Only part of the rows carry a size: once, few, many, or a class if the clone is expanded.

CASRGQANSPLHF | TGCGCCAGCAGGGGGCAGGCTAATTCACCCCTCCACTTT | TRBJ1-6 | NA | TRBV4-3 | NA
CAWTSGSTDTQYF | TGTGCCTGGACTAGCGGTAGCACAGATACGCAGTATTTT | TRBJ2-3 | TRBD2 | TRBV30 | NA
CASSPTRRGTGGYGYTF | TGTGCCAGCAGCCCTACCCGCAGGGGGACAGGGGGCTATGGCTACACCTTC | TRBJ1-2 | TRBD1 | TRBV7-2 | NA
CASSDRWNEQFF | TGTGCCAGCAGCGACAGGTGGAATGAGCAGTTCTTC | TRBJ2-1 | NA | TRBV7-2 | NA
CAGARGSNQPQHF | TGTGCCGGAGCCCGTGGTAGCAATCAGCCCCAGCATTTT | TRBJ1-5 | NA | TRBV6-1 | NA
CASTPAGGLNTEAFF | TGTGCCAGCACTCCCGCCGGGGGGCTTAACACTGAAGCTTTCTTT | TRBJ1-1 | NA | TRBV6-5 | NA
CASSNWGQGARNEQFF | TGTGCCAGCAGCAATTGGGGACAGGGGGCGCGGAATGAGCAGTTCTTC | TRBJ2-1 | TRBD1 | TRBV5-5 | NA
CASSPGLNNEQFF | TGTGCCAGCAGCCCGGGACTGAACAATGAGCAGTTCTTC | TRBJ2-1 | NA | TRBV5-6 | NA
CASSEAPGTANTGELFF | TGTGCCAGCAGTGAAGCCCCCGGGACAGCTAACACCGGGGAGCTGTTTTTT | TRBJ2-2 | TRBD1 | TRBV6-1 | NA
CASSPAGTSATDTQYF | TGTGCCAGCAGCCCAGCCGGGACTAGCGCAACAGATACGCAGTATTTT | TRBJ2-3 | TRBD2 | TRBV7-9 | NA
CASSLEWSRWDTQYF | TGCGCCAGCAGCTTGGAGTGGTCCCGGTGGGATACGCAGTATTTT | TRBJ2-3 | NA | TRBV5-1 | NA
CASSPQENYGYTF | TGTGCCAGCAGCCCACAGGAGAACTATGGCTACACCTTC | TRBJ1-2 | NA | TRBV11-2 | NA
CASSFDTTEAFF | TGCGCCAGCAGCTTCGACACCACTGAAGCTTTCTTT | TRBJ1-1 | NA | TRBV5-1 | NA
CASSETATYNSPLHF | TGTGCCAGCAGTGAAACCGCGACCTATAATTCACCCCTCCACTTT | TRBJ1-6 | NA | TRBV2 | NA
CASSSTGDNSPLHF | TGTGCCAGCTCATCGACAGGGGATAATTCACCCCTCCACTTT | TRBJ1-6 | TRBD1 | TRBV18 | NA
CASSLLAGHTTDTQYF | TGTGCCAGCAGCCTACTAGCGGGACACACCACAGATACGCAGTATTTT | TRBJ2-3 | TRBD2 | TRBV5-8 | few
CASRDRGPGNTIYF | TGTGCCAGCAGGGACAGGGGGCCTGGAAACACCATATATTTT | TRBJ1-3 | TRBD1 | TRBV27 | NA
CASSLQDNSPLHF | TGTGCCAGCAGCTTACAGGATAATTCACCCCTCCACTTT | TRBJ1-6 | NA | TRBV7-8 | NA
CASEGAGESSYNEQFF | TGTGCCAGCGAAGGCGCGGGGGAAAGCTCCTACAATGAGCAGTTCTTC | TRBJ2-1 | TRBD2 | TRBV2 | NA
CASRYSNQPQHF | TGTGCCAGCAGATATAGCAATCAGCCCCAGCATTTT | TRBJ1-5 | NA | TRBV2 | NA
CASSFIPDSSGNTIYF | TGTGCCAGCAGCTTTATTCCTGACTCCTCTGGAAACACCATATATTTT | TRBJ1-3 | NA | TRBV7-9 | NA
CASSRGLAATDTQYF | TGTGCCAGCAGTAGAGGACTAGCGGCAACAGATACGCAGTATTTT | TRBJ2-3 | TRBD2 | TRBV2 | NA
CASSLGGRSSGEQFF | TGCGCCAGCAGCTTGGGGGGCAGGTCCAGCGGGGAGCAGTTCTTC | TRBJ2-1 | NA | TRBV5-1 | NA
CASSAGTVNSPLHF | TGCGCCAGCAGTGCCGGGACAGTTAATTCACCCCTCCACTTT | TRBJ1-6 | TRBD1 | TRBV5-1 | few
CASSPPLTGFYEQYF | TGTGCCAGCTCACCACCCCTTACAGGCTTCTACGAGCAGTACTTC | TRBJ2-7 | NA | TRBV18 | NA
CASSLGPGETQYF | TGTGCCAGCAGCTTGGGGCCGGGAGAGACCCAGTACTTC | TRBJ2-5 | NA | TRBV5-5 | once
CASSSQGGYGYTF | TGTGCCAGCAGTTCCCAGGGAGGCTATGGCTACACCTTC | TRBJ1-2 | NA | TRBV27 | NA